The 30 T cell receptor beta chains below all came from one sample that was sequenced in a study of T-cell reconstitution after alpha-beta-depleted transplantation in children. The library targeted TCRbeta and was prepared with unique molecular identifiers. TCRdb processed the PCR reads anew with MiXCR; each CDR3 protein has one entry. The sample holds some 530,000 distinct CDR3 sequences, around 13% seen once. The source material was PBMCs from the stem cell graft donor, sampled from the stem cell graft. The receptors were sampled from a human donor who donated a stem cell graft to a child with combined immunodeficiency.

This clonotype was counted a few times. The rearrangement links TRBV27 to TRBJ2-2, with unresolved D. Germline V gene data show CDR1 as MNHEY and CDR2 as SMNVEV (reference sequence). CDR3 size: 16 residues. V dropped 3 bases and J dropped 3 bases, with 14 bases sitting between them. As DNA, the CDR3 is TGTGCCAGCAGTTTCCGGGTCTACCAAGACACCGGGGAGCTGTTTTTT. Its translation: CASSFRVYQDTGELFF.

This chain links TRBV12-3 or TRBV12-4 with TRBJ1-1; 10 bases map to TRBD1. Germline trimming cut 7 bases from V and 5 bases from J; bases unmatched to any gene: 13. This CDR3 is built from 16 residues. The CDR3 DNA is TGTGCCAGCACCCCTCCCCTTGACAGGGGGCGAACTGAAGCTTTCTTT. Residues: CASTPPLDRGRTEAFF.

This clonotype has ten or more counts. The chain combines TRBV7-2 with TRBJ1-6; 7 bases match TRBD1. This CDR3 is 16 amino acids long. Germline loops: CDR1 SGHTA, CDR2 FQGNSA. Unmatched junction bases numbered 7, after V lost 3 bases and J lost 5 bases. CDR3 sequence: CASSLYGGQNNSPLHF. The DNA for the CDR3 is TGTGCCAGCAGCTTGTATGGGGGACAGAATAATTCACCCCTCCACTTT.

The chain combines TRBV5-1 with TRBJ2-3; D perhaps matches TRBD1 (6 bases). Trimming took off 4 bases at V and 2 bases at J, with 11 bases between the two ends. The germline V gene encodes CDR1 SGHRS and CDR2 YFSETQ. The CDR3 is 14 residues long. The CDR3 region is CASSLRGATDTQYF. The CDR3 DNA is TGCGCCAGCAGCCTCAGGGGTGCCACAGATACGCAGTATTTT.

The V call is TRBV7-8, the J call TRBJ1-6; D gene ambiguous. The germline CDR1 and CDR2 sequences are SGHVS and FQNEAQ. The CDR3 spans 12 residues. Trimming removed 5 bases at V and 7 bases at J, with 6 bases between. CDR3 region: CASSPINSPLHF. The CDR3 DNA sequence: TGTGCCAGCAGCCCTATCAATTCACCCCTCCACTTT.

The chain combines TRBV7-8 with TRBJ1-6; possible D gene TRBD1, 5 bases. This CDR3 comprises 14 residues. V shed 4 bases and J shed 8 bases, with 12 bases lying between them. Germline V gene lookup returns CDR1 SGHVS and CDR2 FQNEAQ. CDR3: CASSSWDGDSPLHF. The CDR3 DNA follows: TGTGCCAGCAGCTCCTGGGACGGAGATTCACCCCTCCACTTT.

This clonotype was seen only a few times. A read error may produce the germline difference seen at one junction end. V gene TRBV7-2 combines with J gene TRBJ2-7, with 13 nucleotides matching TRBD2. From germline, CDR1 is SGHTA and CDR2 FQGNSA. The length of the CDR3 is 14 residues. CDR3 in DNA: TGTGCCAGCAGCCCAAGGACTAGCGGGAGTGTCGGCGTCTTC. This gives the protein CASSPRTSGSVGVF.

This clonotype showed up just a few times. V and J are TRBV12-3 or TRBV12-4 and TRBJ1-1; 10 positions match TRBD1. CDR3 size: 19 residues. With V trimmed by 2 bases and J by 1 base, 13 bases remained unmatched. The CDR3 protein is CASSLNLWDRGPPNTEAFF. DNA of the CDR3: TGTGCCAGCAGTTTAAATCTTTGGGACAGGGGCCCTCCGAACACTGAAGCTTTCTTT.

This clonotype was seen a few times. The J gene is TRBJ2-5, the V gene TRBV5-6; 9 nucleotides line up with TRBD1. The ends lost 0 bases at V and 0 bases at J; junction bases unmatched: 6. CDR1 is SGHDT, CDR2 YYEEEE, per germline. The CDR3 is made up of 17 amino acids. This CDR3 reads CASSLGDRERHQETQYF. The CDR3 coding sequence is TGTGCCAGCAGCTTGGGGGACAGGGAGAGGCACCAAGAGACCCAGTACTTC.

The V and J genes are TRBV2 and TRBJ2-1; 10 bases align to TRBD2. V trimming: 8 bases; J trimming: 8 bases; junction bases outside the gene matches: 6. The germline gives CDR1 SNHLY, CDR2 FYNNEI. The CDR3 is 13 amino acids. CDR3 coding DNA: TGTGCCAGCGTACTAGCGGGGTGGCATGAGCAGTTCTTC. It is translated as CASVLAGWHEQFF.

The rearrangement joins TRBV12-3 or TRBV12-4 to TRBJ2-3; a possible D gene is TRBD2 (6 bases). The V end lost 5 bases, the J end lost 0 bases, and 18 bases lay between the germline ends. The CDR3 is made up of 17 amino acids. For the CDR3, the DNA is TGTGCCAGCAGTCCCCGTTGGTTAGCGGCTAGCACAGATACGCAGTATTTT. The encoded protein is CASSPRWLAASTDTQYF.

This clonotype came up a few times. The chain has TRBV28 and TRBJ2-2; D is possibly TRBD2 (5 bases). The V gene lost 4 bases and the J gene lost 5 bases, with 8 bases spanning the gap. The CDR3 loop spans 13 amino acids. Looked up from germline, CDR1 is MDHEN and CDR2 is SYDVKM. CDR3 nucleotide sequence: TGTGCCAGCAGTTCGGGGTCGACCGGGGAGCTGTTTTTT. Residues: CASSSGSTGELFF. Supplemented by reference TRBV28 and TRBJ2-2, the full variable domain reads DVKVTQSSRYLVKRTGEKVFLECVQDMDHENMFWYRQDPGLGLRLIYFSYDVKMKEKGDIPEGYSVSREKKERFSLILESASTNQTSMYLCASSSGSTGELFFGEGSRLTVL.

In DNA, the CDR3 is TGTGCCAGCAGTAGGGGACTAGCAAGGGAGCTGTTTTTT. Its protein is CASSRGLARELFF. This chain uses TRBV6-1 with TRBJ2-2; 9 bases are a match to TRBD2. CDR1 and CDR2 (germline): MNHNS, SASEGT. The V segment lost 5 bases and the J segment 9 bases; nucleotides outside the gene matches: 4. The CDR3 runs 13 residues.

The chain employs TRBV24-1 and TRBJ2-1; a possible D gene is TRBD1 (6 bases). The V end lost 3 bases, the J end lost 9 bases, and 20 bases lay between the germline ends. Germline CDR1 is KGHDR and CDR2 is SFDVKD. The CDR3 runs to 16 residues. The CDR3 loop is CATSDTQGTFRTEQFF. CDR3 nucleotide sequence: TGTGCCACCAGTGATACCCAAGGGACATTCCGGACTGAGCAGTTCTTC.

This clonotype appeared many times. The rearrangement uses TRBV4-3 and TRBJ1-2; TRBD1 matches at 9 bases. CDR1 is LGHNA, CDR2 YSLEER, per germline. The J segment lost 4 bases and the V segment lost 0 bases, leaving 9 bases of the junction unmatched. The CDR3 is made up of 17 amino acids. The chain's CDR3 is CASSQDSVGDRVYGYTF. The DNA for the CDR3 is TGCGCCAGCAGCCAAGATTCAGTGGGGGACAGGGTCTATGGCTACACCTTC.

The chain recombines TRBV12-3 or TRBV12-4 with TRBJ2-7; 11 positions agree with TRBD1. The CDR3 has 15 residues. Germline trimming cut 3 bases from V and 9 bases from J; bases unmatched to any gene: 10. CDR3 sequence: CASSLGQGGSVRQYF. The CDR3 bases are TGTGCCAGCAGTTTGGGACAGGGGGGTTCTGTAAGGCAGTACTTC.

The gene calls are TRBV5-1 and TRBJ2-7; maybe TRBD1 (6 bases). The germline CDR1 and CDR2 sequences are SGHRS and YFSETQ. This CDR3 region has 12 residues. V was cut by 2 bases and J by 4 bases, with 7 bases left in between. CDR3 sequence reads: CASSFDRYEQYF. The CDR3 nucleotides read TGCGCCAGCAGCTTTGACAGGTACGAGCAGTACTTC.

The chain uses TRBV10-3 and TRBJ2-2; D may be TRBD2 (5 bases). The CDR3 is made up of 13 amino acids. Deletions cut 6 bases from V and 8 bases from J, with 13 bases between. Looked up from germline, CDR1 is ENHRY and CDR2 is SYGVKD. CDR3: CAISREPRGELFF. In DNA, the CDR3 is TGTGCCATCAGCCGGGAACCCCGAGGGGAGCTGTTTTTT.

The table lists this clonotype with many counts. In nucleotides, the CDR3 is TGTGCCAGCTCACCAGGACAGGGGTCTGGAAACACCATATATTTT. Translating it yields CASSPGQGSGNTIYF. The chain couples TRBV18 to TRBJ1-3, with 9 bases aligning to TRBD1. CDR1 and CDR2 (germline): KGHSH, LQKENI. This CDR3 contains 15 residues. The trim removed 2 bases at V and 1 base at J, leaving 0 bases unmatched.

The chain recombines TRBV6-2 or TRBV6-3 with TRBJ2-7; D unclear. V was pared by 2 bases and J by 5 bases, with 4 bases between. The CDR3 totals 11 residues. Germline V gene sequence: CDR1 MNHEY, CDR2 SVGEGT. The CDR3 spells CASSYGHEQYF. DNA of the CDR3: TGTGCCAGCAGTTACGGGCACGAGCAGTACTTC.

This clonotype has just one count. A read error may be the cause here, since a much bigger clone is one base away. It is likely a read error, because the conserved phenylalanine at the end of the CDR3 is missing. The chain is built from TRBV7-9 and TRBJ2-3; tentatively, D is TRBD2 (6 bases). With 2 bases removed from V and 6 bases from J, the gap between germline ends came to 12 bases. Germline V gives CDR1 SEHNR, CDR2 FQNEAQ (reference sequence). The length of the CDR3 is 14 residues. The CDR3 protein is CASSLRSGGDTQYS. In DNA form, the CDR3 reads TGTGCCAGCAGCTTACGCAGCGGAGGGGATACGCAGTATTCT.

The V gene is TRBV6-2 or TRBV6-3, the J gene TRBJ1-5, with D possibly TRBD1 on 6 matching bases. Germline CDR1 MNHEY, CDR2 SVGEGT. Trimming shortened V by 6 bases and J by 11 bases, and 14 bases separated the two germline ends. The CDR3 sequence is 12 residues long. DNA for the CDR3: TGTGCCAGCAGGGACAGTCTTAGGGCCCAGCATTTT. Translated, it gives CASRDSLRAQHF.

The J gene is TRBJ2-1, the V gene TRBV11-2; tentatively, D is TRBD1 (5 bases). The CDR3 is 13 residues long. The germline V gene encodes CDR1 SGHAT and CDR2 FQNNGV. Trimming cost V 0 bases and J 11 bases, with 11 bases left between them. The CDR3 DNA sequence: TGTGCCAGCAGCTTAGATATTAGGGGAAAGCAGTTCTTC. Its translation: CASSLDIRGKQFF.

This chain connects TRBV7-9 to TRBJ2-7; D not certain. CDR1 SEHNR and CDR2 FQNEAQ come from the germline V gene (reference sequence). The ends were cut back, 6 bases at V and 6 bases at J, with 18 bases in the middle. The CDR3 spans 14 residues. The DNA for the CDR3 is TGTGCCAGCAGTCCCGTGGGGTTGGCCAGCGAGCAGTACTTC. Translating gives CASSPVGLASEQYF. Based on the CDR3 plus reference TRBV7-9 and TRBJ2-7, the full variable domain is DTGVSQNPRHKITKRGQNVTFRCDPISEHNRLYWYRQTLGQGPEFLTYFQNEAQLEKSRLLSDRFSAERPKGSFSTLEIQRTEQGDSAMYLCASSPVGLASEQYFGPGTRLTVT.

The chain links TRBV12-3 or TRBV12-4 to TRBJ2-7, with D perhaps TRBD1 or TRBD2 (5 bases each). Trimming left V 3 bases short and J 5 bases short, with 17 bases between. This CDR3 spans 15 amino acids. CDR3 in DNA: TGTGCCAGCAGTTTCGGGGATGGGGCCAGGGACGAGCAGTACTTC. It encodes CASSFGDGARDEQYF.

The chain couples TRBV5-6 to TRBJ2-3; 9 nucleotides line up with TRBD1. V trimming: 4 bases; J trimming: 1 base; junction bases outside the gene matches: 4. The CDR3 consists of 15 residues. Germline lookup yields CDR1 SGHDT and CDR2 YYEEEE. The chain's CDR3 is CASSRQGEGTDTQYF. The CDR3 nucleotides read TGTGCCAGCAGCCGACAGGGGGAGGGCACAGATACGCAGTATTTT.

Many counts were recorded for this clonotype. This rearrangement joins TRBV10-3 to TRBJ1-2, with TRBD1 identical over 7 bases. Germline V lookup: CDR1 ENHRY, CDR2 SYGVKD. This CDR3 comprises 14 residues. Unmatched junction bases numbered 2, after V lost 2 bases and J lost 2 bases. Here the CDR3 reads CAISEQTGNYGYTF. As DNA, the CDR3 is TGTGCCATCAGTGAGCAGACAGGGAACTATGGCTACACCTTC.

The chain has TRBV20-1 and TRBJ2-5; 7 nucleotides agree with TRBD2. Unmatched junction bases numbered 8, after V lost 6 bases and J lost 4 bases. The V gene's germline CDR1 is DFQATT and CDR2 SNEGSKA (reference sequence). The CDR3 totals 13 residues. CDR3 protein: CSAPDSGGETQYF. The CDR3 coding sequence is TGCAGTGCGCCCGATTCGGGGGGAGAGACCCAGTACTTC.

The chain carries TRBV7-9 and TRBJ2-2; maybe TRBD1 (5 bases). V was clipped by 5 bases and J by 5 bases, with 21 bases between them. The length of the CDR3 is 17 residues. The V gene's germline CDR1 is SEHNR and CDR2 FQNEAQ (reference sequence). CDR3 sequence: CASSLTDSLGKTGELFF. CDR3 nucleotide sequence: TGTGCCAGCAGCCTAACCGACAGCCTCGGAAAGACCGGGGAGCTGTTTTTT.

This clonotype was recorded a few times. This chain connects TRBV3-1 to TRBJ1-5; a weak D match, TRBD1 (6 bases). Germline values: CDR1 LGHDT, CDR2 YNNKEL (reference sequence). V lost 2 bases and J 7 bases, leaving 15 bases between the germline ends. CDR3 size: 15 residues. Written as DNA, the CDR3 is TGTGCCAGCAGCCAAACCAGGGCCGGGGGCCAGCCCCAGCATTTT. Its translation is CASSQTRAGGQPQHF.